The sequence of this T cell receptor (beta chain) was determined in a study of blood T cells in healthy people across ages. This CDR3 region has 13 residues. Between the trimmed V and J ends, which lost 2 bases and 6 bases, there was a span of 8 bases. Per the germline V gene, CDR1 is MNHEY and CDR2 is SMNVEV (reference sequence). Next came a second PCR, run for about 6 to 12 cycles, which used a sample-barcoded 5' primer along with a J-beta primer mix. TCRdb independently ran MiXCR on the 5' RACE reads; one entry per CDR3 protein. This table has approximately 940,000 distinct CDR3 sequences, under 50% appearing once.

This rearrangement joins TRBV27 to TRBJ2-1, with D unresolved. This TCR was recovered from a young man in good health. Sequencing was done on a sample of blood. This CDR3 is CASSLRHFNEQFF. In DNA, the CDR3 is TGTGCCAGCAGTTTAAGGCACTTCAATGAGCAGTTCTTC.